Each of the 2 T cell receptor beta chains below was sequenced from the same sample in a study of cytomegalovirus exposure and HLA in healthy donors. PCR used 60 Vbeta primers and 13 Jbeta primers. The table came from immunoSEQ multiplex PCR; TCRdb's copy has only in-frame clones and leaves some out. The sample carries about 120,000 clones, 81% recorded once. Sequences were obtained from PBMCs. These receptor sequences come from a man between 18 and 35 years old in good health and CMV-seronegative.

Comment on this clone: Other DNA sequences in the same sample also yield this CDR3. The chain joins TRBV6-5 to TRBJ1-2; D gene unclear. The CDR3 extends over 13 amino acids. The V gene lost 0 bases and the J gene lost 4 bases, with 6 bases spanning the gap. The germline V gene has CDR1 MNHEY and CDR2 SVGAGI. CDR3 in DNA: TGTGCCAGCAGTTACTCTGCGGGCTATGGCTACACCTTC. This sequence encodes CASSYSAGYGYTF.

The chain uses TRBV5-4 and TRBJ2-6; no firm D call. Germline V gene data show CDR1 as SGHNT and CDR2 as YYREEE (reference sequence). The CDR3 contains 16 residues. V was cut by 0 bases and J by 0 bases, with 7 bases left in between. CDR3 amino acids: CASSLALSSGANVLTF. In nucleotides, the CDR3 is TGTGCCAGCAGCTTGGCTCTGAGCTCTGGGGCCAACGTCCTGACTTTC.